This TCR beta chain was identified in a study of T cell responses to AZD1222 COVID-19 vaccine. Study outcomes and limitations: Among AZD1222 vaccinees, only six were seropositive at baseline. With two AZD1222 doses given, Spike-specific TCR breadth and depth both rose. Repertoires were obtained only post-peak T cell response. The donor group comprised mostly white British people and more females; the analysis possibly underestimated clonal diversity.

Method: immunoSEQ multiplex PCR; TCRdb's copy keeps in-frame clones and lacks some. The sample shows under 150,000 clones, about nine tenths of them seen only once. The J segment lost 2 bases and the V segment lost 7 bases, leaving 8 bases of the junction unmatched. Per the germline V gene, CDR1 is LNHNV and CDR2 is YYDKDF (reference sequence). This CDR3 is built from 15 residues. With respect to this clone: The target antigen is unknown.

The chain combines TRBV15 with TRBJ2-3; 8 bases agree with TRBD1. Sequencing was performed on peripheral blood, taken on day 0 of AZD1222 vaccination. The sequence derives from an adult in good health. CDR3 nucleotides: TGTGCCACCACCAAAGGGACAGGCGACACAGATACGCAGTATTTT. It specifies CATTKGTGDTDTQYF.